The rows below give T cell receptor beta chains drawn from one sample of a study of identical twins. TCRdb ran MiXCR on the 5' RACE reads and lists one entry per CDR3 protein. The sample records hundreds of thousands of distinct CDR3 sequences, about a fifth being singletons. The sample was also reused in another study, on yellow fever vaccine responses in identical twins.

Sequencing was performed on CD4+ T cells sorted from blood. All receptors derive from a woman younger than 30 in good health. Each CDR3 is given without its conserved first and last residue. The size field is filled for only some rows; it gives once, few, many or a size class.

V,size,J,CDR3
TRBV3-1,many,TRBJ2-2,ASSQEHRNTGELF
TRBV9,.,TRBJ2-2,ASSPGSGRATGELF
TRBV19,.,TRBJ2-7,ASSRPGISYEQY
TRBV29-1,.,TRBJ1-4,SVVVANEKLF
TRBV20-1,.,TRBJ1-2,SAREGGYGYT
TRBV4-1,once,TRBJ1-3,ASSLTNSGNTIY
TRBV4-2,few,TRBJ2-1,ASSPSGTSGTLYNEQF
TRBV7-2,few,TRBJ2-1,ASSLVYIEAYNEQF
TRBV12-3/TRBV12-4,.,TRBJ2-1,ASRSSKREVYEQF
TRBV20-1,few,TRBJ2-1,SARDLSRYEQF
TRBV7-9,few,TRBJ1-1,ASSFSLQGRNTEAF
TRBV6-1,few,TRBJ2-3,ASSVAAANTDTQY
TRBV20-1,few,TRBJ1-5,SARGRDLYSNQPQH
TRBV4-1,few,TRBJ2-3,ASRDTSSDTQY
TRBV20-1,few,TRBJ1-2,SAKGPTSGYGYT
TRBV3-1,few,TRBJ1-4,ASSYSPGTGNEKLF
TRBV3-1,.,TRBJ2-1,ASSQVGGTGSNEQF
TRBV12-3/TRBV12-4,.,TRBJ2-2,ASSLLEGTGELF
TRBV21-1,.,TRBJ2-7,ASSLGTGYCYEQY
TRBV24-1,few,TRBJ2-1,ATSDPGTSGGSYNEQF
TRBV6-1,few,TRBJ1-3,ASIIAPKSGNTIY
TRBV2,few,TRBJ2-3,ASTTEAGTSTDTQY
TRBV7-9,many,TRBJ1-6,ASSLPNSPLH
TRBV3-1,many,TRBJ1-2,ASSQGPPGYT
TRBV28,few,TRBJ2-1,ASSFALTTINEQF
TRBV20-1,few,TRBJ2-3,SYHDFDTQY
TRBV6-2/TRBV6-3,.,TRBJ2-3,ASRPDLGPAQY
TRBV5-1,few,TRBJ2-5,ASSLELITRETQY
TRBV6-6,.,TRBJ2-5,ASSPPTDGPKY
TRBV6-1,.,TRBJ2-1,ASSPTSVGEQF
TRBV6-5,few,TRBJ1-1,ASSYSNRYTEAF
TRBV5-1,many,TRBJ1-1,ASSFGGYTEAF
TRBV6-5,.,TRBJ1-2,EARGASGYT
TRBV12-3/TRBV12-4,few,TRBJ2-1,ASTTLTIGSYNEQF
TRBV2,.,TRBJ2-2,ASRRRNTGELF